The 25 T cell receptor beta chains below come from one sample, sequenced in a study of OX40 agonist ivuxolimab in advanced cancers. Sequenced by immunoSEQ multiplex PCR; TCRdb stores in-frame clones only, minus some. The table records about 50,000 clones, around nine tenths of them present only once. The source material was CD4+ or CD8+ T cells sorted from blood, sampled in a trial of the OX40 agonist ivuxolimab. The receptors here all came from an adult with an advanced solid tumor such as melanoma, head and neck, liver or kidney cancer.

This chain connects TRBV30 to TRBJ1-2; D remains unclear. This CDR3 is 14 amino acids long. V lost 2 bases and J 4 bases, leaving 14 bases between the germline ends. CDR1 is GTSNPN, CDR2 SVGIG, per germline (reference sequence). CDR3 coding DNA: TGTGCCTGGAGTATCGGACGGCTGTCCTATGGCTACACCTTC. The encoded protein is CAWSIGRLSYGYTF.

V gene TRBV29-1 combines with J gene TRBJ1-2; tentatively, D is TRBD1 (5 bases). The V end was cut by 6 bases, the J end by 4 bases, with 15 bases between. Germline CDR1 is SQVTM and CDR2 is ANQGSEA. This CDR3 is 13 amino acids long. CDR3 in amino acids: CSVSPRQSYGYTF. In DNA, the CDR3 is TGCAGCGTGTCCCCCCGACAGTCCTATGGCTACACCTTC.

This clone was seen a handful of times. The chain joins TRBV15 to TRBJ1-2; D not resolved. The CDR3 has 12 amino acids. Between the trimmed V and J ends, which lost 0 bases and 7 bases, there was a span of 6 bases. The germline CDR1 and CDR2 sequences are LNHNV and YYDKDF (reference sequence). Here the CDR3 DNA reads TGTGCCACCAGCAGAGAGGGCTTTGGCTACACCTTC. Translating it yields CATSREGFGYTF.

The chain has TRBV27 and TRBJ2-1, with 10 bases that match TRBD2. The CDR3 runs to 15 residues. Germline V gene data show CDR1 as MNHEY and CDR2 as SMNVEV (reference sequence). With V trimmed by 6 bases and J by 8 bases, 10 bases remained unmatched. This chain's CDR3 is CASSFTAGGRHEQFF. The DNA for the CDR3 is TGTGCCAGCAGCTTTACAGCGGGAGGGCGCCATGAGCAGTTCTTC.

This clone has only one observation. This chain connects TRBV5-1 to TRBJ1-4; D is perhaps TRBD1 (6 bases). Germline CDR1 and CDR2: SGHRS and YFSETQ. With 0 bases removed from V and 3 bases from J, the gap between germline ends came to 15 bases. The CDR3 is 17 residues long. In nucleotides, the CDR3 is TGCGCCAGCAGCTTGGAGGGACGAGGGACATCTAATGAAAAACTGTTTTTT. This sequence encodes CASSLEGRGTSNEKLFF.

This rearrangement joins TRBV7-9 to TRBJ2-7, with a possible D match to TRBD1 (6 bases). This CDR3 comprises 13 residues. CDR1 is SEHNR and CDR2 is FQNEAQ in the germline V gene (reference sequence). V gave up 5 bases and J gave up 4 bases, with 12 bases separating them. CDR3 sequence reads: CASSRDTKYEQYF. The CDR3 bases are TGTGCCAGCAGCAGGGACACGAAATACGAGCAGTACTTC.

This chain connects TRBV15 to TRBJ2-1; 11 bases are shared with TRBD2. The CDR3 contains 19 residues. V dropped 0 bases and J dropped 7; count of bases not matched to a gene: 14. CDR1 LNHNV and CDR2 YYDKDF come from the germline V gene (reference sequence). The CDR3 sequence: CATSRDWVSTSGRRNEQFF. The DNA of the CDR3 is TGTGCCACCAGCAGAGATTGGGTTTCCACTAGCGGGAGAAGGAATGAGCAGTTCTTC.

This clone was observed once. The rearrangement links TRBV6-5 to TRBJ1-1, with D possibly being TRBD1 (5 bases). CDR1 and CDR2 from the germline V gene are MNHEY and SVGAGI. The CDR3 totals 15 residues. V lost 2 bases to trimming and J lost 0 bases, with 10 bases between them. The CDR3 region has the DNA TGTGCCAGCAGTTACGACAGCGCAATGAACACTGAAGCTTTCTTT. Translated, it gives CASSYDSAMNTEAFF.

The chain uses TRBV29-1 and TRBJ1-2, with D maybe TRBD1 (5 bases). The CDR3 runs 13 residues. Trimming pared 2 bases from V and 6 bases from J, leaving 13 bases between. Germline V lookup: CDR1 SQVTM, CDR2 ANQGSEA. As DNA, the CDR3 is TGCAGCGTTGAAAAGCAGGGCAAGAATGGCTACACCTTC. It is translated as CSVEKQGKNGYTF.

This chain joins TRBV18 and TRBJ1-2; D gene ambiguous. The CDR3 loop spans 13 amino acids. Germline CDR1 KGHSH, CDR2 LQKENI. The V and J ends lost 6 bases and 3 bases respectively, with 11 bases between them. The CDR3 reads CASSAGWDYGYTF. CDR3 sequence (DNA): TGTGCCAGCTCCGCGGGGTGGGACTATGGCTACACCTTC.

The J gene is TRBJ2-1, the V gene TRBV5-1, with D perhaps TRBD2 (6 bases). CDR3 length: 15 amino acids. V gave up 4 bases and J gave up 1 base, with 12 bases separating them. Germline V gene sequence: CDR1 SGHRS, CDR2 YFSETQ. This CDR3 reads CASSGDGGSYNEQFF. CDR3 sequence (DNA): TGCGCCAGCAGCGGCGACGGGGGATCCTACAATGAGCAGTTCTTC.

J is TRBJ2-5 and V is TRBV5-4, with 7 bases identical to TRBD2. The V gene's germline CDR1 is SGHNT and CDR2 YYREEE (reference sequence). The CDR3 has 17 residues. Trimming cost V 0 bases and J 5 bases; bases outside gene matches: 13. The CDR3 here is CASSLVVAAGPGETQYF. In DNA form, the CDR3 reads TGTGCCAGCAGCTTGGTGGTGGCAGCGGGGCCCGGGGAGACCCAGTACTTC. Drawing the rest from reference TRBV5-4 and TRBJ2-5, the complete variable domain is ETGVTQSPTHLIKTRGQQVTLRCSSQSGHNTVSWYQQALGQGPQFIFQYYREEENGRGNFPPRFSGLQFPNYSSELNVNALELDDSALYLCASSLVVAAGPGETQYFGPGTRLLVL.

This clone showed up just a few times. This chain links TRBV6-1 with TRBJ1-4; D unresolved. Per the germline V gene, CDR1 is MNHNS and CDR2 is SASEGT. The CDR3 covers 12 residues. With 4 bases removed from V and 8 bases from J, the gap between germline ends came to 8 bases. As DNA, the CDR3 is TGTGCCAGCAGTGGCGGAATAGAAAAACTGTTTTTT. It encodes CASSGGIEKLFF.

CDR3 sequence: CASNDPGQGYQPQHF. For the CDR3, the DNA is TGTGCCAGCAACGACCCGGGACAGGGCTATCAGCCCCAGCATTTT. The rearrangement uses TRBV6-4 and TRBJ1-5; TRBD1 matches 9 bases. J lost 5 bases, V lost 7 bases, and 9 bases had no gene match. Germline values: CDR1 MRHNA, CDR2 SNTAGT. The CDR3 spans 15 residues.

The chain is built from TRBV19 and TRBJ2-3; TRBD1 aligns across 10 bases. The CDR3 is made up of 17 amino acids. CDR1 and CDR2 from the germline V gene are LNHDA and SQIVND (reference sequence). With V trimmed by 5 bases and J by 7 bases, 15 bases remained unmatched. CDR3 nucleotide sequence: TGTGCCAGTAGTCTCCAAGGACAGGGGGTCTCCCAAAATACGCAGTATTTT. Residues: CASSLQGQGVSQNTQYF.

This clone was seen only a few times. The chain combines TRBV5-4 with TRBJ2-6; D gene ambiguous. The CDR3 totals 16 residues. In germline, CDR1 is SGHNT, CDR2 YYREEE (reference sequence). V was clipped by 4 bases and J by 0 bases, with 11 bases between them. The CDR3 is CASSKDGFSGANVLTF. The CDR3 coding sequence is TGTGCCAGCAGCAAAGACGGGTTCTCTGGGGCCAACGTCCTGACTTTC.

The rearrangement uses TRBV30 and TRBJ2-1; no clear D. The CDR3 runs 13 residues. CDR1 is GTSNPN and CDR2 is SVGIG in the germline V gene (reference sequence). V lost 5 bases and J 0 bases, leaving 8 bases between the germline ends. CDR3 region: CAWGVSSYNEQFF. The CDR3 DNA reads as TGTGCCTGGGGGGTCAGCTCCTACAATGAGCAGTTCTTC.

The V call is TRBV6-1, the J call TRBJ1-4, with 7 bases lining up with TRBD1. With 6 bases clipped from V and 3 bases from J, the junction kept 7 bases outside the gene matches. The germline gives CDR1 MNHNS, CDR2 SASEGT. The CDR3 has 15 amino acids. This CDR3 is CASRRGGPSNEKLFF. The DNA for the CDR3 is TGTGCCAGCAGAAGAGGGGGCCCCTCTAATGAAAAACTGTTTTTT.

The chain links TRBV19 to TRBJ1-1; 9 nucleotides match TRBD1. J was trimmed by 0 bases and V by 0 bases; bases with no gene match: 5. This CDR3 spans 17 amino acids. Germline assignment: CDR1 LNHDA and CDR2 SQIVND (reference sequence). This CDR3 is CASSIEGQGRVNTEAFF. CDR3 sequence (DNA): TGTGCCAGTAGTATAGAGGGACAGGGACGGGTGAACACTGAAGCTTTCTTT.

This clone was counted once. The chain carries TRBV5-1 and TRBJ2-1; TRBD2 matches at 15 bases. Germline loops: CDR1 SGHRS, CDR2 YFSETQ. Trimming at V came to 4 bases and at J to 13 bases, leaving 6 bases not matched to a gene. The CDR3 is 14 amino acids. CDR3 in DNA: TGCGCCAGCAGCCCAGGGACTAGCGGGGGGTTTCAGTTCTTC. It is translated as CASSPGTSGGFQFF.

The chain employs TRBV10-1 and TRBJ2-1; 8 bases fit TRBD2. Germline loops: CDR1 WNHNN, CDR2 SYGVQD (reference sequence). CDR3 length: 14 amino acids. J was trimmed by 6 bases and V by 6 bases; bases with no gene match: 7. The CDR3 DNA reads TGCGCCAGCAGCCGGGGGGGCTCTGGCAATGAGCAGTTCTTC. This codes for CASSRGGSGNEQFF.

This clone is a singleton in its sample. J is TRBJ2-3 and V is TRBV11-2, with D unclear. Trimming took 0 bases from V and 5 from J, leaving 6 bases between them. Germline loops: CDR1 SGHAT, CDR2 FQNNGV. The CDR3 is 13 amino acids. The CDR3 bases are TGTGCCAGCAGCTTAGATCAACGAGATACGCAGTATTTT. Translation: CASSLDQRDTQYF. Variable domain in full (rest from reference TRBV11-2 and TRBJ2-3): EAGVAQSPRYKIIEKRQSVAFWCNPISGHATLYWYQQILGQGPKLLIQFQNNGVVDDSQLPKDRFSAERLKGVDSTLKIQPAKLEDSAVYLCASSLDQRDTQYFGPGTRLTVL.

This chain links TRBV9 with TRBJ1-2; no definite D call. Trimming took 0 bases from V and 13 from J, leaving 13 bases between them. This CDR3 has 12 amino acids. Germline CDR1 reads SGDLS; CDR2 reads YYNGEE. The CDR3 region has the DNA TGTGCCAGCAGCGTAGAGGTAGGGCCTCTCACCTTC. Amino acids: CASSVEVGPLTF. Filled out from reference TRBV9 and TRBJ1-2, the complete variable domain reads DSGVTQTPKHLITATGQRVTLRCSPRSGDLSVYWYQQSLDQGLQFLIQYYNGEERAKGNILERFSAQQFPDLHSELNLSSLELGDSALYFCASSVEVGPLTFGSGTRLTVV.

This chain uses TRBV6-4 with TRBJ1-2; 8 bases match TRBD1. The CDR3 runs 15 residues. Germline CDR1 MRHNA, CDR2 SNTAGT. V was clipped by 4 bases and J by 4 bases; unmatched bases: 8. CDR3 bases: TGTGCCAGCAGTGTATCAGAGACAGGGGCCTATGGCTACACCTTC. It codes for CASSVSETGAYGYTF.

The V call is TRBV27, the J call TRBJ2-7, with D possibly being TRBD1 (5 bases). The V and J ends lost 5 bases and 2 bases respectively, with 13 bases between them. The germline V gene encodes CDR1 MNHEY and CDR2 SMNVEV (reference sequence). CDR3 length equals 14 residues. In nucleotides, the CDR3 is TGTGCCAGCAGTCCGTCAGGGATCGCCTACGAGCAGTACTTC. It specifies CASSPSGIAYEQYF.